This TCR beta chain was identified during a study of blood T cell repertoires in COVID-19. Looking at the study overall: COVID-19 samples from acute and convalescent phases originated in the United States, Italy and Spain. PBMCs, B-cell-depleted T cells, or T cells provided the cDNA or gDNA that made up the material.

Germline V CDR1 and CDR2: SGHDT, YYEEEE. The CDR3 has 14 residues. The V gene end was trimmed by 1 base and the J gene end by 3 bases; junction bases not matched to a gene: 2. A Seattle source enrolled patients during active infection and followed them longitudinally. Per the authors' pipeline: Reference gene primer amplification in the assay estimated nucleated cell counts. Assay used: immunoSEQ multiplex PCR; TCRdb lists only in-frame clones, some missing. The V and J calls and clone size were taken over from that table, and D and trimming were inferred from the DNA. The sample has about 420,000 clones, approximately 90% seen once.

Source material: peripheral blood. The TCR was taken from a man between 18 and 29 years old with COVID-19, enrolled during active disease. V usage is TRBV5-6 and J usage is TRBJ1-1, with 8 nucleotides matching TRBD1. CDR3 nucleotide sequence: TGTGCCAGCAGCTTGCAGGGGGCGGACACTGAAGCTTTCTTT. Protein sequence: CASSLQGADTEAFF.